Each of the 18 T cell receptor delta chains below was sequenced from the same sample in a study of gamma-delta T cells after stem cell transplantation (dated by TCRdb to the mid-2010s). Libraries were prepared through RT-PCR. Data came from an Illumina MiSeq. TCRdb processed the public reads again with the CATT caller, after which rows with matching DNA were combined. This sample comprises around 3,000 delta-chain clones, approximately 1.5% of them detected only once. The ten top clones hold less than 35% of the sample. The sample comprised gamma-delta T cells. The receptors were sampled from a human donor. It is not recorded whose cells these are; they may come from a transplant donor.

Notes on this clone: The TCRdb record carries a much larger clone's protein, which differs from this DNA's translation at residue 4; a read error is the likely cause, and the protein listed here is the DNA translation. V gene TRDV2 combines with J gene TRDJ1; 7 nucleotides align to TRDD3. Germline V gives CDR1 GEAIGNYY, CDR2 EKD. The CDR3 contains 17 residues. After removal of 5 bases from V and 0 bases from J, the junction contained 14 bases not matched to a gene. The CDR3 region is CACGTVGDPEDTDKLIF. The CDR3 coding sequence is TGTGCCTGTGGCACGGTGGGGGACCCCGAGGACACCGATAAACTCATCTTT.

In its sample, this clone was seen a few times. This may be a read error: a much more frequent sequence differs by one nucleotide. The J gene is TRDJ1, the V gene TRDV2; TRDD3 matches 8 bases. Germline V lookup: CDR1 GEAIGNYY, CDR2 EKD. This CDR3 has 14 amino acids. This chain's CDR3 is CASDTVGYADKLIF. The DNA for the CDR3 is TGTGCCAGTGACACCGTGGGATACGCCGATAAACTCATCTTT.

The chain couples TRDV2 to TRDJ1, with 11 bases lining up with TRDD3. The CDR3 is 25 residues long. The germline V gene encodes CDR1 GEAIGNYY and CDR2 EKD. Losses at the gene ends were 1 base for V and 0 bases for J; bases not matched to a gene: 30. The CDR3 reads CACDTVSYVGDTRDRKDVYTDKLIF. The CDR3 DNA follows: TGTGCCTGTGACACAGTCTCCTACGTGGGGGATACGCGGGACCGCAAGGACGTTTACACCGATAAACTCATCTTT.

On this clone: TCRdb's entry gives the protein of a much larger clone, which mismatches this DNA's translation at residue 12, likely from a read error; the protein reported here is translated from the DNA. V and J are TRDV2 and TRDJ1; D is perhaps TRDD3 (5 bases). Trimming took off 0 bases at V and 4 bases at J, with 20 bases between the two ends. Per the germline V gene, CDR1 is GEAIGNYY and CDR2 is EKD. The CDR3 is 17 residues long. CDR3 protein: CACDTVGVGLYNDKLIF. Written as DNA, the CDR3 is TGTGCCTGTGACACCGTTGGGGTCGGATTATACAACGATAAACTCATCTTT.

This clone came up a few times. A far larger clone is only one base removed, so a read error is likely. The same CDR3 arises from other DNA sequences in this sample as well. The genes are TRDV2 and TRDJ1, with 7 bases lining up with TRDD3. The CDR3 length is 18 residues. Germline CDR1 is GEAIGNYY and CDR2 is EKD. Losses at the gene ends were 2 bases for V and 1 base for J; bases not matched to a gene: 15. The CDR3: CACDRISTGGFRTDKLIF. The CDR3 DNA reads TGTGCCTGTGACAGGATTTCAACCGGGGGATTTCGCACCGATAAACTCATCTTT.

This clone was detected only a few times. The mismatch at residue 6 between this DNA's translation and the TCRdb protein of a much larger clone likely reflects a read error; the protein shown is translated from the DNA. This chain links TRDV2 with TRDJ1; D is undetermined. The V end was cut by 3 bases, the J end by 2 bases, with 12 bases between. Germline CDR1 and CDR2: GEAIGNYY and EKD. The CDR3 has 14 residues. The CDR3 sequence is CACDLNGRTDKLIF. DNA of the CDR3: TGTGCCTGTGACCTGAATGGGAGGACCGATAAACTCATCTTT.

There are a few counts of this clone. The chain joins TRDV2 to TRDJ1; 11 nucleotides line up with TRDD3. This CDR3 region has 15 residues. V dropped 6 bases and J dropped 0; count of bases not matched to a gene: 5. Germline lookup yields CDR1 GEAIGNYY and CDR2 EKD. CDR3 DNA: TGTGCCTGTCTTCTACTGGGGGATAACACCGATAAACTCATCTTT. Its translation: CACLLLGDNTDKLIF.

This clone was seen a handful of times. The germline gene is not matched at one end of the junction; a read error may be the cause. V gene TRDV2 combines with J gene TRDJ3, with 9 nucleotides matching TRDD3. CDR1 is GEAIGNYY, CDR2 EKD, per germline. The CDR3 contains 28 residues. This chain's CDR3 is CACNTLGDDTVVRDTPEETSWDTRQMFF. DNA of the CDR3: TGTGCCTGTAACACTCTGGGGGATGACACCGTTGTCCGGGATACGCCGGAAGAAACCTCCTGGGACACCCGACAGATGTTTTTC.

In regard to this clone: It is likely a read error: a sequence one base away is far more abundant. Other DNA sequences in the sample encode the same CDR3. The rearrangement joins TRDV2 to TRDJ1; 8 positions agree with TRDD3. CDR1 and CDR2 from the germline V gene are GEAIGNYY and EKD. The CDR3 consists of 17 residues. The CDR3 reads CACDTLLGDTRTDKLIF. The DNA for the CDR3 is TGTGCCTGTGACACCCTACTAGGGGATACAAGGACCGATAAACTTATCTTT.

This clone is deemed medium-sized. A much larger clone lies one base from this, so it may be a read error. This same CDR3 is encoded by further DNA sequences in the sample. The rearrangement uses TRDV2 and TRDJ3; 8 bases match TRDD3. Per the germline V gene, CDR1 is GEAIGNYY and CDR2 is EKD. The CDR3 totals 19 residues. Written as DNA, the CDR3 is TGCGCCTGTGACACCACTGGGGGCTATAGCTCCTGGGACACCCGACAGATGTTTTTC. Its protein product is CACDTTGGYSSWDTRQMFF.

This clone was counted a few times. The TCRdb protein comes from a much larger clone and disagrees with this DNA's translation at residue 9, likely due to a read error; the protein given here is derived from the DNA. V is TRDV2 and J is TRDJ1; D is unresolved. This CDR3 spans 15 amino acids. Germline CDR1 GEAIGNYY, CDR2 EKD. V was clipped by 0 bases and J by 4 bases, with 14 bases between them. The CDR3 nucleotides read TGTGCCTGTGACACCCTCGGGACGGTCAACGATAAACTCATCTTT. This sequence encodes CACDTLGTVNDKLIF.

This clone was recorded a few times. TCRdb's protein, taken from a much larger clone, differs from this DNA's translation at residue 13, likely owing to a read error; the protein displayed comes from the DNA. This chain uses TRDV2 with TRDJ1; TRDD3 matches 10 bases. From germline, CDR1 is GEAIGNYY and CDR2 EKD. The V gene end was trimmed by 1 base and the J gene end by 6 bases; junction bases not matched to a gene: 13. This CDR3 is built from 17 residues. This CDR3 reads CACDTVEGGYAVNKLIF. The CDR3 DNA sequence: TGTGCCTGTGACACGGTTGAAGGGGGATACGCGGTCAATAAACTCATCTTT.

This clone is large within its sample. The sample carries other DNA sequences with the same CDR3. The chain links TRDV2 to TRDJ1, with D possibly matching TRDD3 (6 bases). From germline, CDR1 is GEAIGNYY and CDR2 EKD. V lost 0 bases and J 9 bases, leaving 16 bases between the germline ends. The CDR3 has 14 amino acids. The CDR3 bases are TGTGCCTGTGACACCGTGGGGGGGTCAGGTGAACTCATCTTT. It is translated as CACDTVGGSGELIF.

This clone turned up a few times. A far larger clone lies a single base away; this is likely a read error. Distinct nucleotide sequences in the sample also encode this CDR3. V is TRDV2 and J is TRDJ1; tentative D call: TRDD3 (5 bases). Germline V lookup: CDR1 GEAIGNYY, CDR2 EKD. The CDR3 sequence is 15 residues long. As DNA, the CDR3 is TGTGCCTGCGACACGGTCGGGGAGAACACCGATAAACTCATCTTT. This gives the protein CACDTVGENTDKLIF.

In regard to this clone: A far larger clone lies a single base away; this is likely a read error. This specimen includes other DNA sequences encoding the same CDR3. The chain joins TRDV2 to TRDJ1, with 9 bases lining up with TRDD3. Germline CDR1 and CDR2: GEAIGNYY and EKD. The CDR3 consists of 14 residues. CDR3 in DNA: TGTGCCTGTGACCGACTGGGGGAGTCCGACAAACTCATCTTT. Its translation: CACDRLGESDKLIF.

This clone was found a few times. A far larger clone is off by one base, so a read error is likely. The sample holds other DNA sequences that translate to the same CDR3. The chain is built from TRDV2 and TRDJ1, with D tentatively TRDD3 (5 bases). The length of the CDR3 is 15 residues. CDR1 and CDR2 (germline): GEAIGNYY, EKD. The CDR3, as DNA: TGTGCCTGCGACACCGTGGGGTTCAACACCGATAAACTCATCTTT. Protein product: CACDTVGFNTDKLIF.

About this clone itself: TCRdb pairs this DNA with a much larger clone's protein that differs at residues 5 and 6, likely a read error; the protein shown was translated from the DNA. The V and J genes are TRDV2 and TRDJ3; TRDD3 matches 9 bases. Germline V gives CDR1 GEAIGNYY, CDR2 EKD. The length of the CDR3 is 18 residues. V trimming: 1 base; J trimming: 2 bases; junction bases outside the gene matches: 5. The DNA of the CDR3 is TGTGCCTGTGACACAGTGGGGGATAGTACCTGGGACACCCGACAGATGTTTTTC. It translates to CACDTVGDSTWDTRQMFF.

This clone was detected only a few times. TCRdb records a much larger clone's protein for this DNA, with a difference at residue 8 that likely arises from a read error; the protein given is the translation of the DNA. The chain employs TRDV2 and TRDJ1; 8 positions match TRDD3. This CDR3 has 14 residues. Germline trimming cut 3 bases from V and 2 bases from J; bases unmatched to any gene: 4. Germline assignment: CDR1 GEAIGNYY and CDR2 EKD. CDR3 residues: CACDLTGGTDKLIF. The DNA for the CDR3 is TGTGCCTGTGACCTGACTGGGGGGACCGATAAACTCATCTTT.